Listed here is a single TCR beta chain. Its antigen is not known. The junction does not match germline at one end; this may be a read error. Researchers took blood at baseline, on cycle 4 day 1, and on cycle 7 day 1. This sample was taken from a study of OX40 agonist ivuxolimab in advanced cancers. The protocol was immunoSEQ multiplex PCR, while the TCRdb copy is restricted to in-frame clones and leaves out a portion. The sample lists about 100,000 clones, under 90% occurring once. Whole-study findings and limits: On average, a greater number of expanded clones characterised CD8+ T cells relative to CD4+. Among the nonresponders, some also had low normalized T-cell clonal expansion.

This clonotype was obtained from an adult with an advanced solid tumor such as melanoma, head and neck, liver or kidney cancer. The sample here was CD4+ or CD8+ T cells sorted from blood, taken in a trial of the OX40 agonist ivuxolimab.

The CDR3 DNA is TGCAGCGTTAACTCCGGGACTTCTTGGGTCTTC. Translated, it gives CSVNSGTSWVF. The gene calls are TRBV29-1 and TRBJ2-1, with D perhaps matching TRBD2 (6 bases). The CDR3 length is 11 residues. The germline V gene has CDR1 SQVTM and CDR2 ANQGSEA.